This TCR beta chain emerged from a study of T cells after yellow fever vaccination. Study overall: SMART-Seq v4 Ultra Low Input served to prepare low-cell-number fractions. Study-level results: Any FACS-sorted repertoire could hold abundant clonotypes that contaminate it from the bulk population. Subsequent booster samples again held most clones from primary vaccination (96% CD4, about 90% CD8).

By 5'RACE template switching, TCR cDNA was produced, with a universal primer site and UMIs added in the process. TCRdb re-analysed the 5' RACE reads in MiXCR, keeping a single row per CDR3 protein. The table includes about 73,000 distinct CDR3 sequences, around 7% detected once. Of note for this clonotype: Its antigen is unidentified.

The CDR3 has 16 amino acids. Germline assignment: CDR1 SGHVS and CDR2 FQNEAQ. Trimming took 2 bases from V and 5 from J; bases not matched to a gene: 8. The clonotype was recovered from a man under 40 who received the YFV17D yellow fever vaccine. Sequences were derived from CD8+ T cells sorted from PBMCs, sampled on the day of the yellow fever booster vaccination. This sequence joins TRBV7-8 and TRBJ2-1; 8 positions match TRBD2. The DNA for the CDR3 is TGTGCCAGCAGCTTAATCCACGGGACTAGTAACAATGAGCAGTTCTTC. The encoded protein is CASSLIHGTSNNEQFF.